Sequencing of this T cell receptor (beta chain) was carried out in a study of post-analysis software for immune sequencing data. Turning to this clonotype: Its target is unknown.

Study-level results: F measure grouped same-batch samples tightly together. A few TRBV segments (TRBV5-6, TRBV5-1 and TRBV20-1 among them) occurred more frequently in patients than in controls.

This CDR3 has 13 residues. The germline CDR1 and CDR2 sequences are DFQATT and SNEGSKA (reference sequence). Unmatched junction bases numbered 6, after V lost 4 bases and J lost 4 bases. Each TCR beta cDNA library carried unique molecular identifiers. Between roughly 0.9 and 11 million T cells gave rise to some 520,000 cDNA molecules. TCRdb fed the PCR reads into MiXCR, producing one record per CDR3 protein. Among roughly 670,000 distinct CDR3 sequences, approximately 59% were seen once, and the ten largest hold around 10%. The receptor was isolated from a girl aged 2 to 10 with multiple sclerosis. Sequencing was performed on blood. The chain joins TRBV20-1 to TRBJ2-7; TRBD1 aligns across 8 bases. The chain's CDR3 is CSAKKDRDYEQYF. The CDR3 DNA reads TGCAGTGCTAAGAAGGACAGGGATTACGAGCAGTACTTC.